Listed below are T cell receptor beta chains from one sample, sequenced in a study of technical replicates of blood from a few donors. Some clones are missing from TCRdb's copy, which holds only in-frame ones; the method was immunoSEQ multiplex PCR. Of around 72,000 clones detected, roughly 92% appear once; the ten largest clones hold roughly 4.7%. The sample comprised PBMCs. The source of these receptors is a human donor in good health. Some clones in this sample may be carry-over from other donors' samples. The conserved cysteine and the conserved F or W are not part of the CDR3 here. The D gene is left open where the match is weak. Rows may omit the clone size; those that give it use once, few, many or a size class.

clone_size v_call d_call cdr3_length cdr3_aa
NA TRBV29-1 TRBD2 13 SVDRLAGPYNEQF
few TRBV6-1 NA 11 ASTHDEGTEAF
NA TRBV10-3 TRBD2 13 AISLTSGNLNEQY
NA TRBV4-1 NA 11 ASSHLRDTEAF
NA TRBV5-1 TRBD1 14 ASSLEGGGMGTEAF
few TRBV7-6 NA 14 ASSPFGPGSYNEQF
NA TRBV19 NA 13 ASSSWQGMPYEQY
NA TRBV10-3 NA 11 ASAGRENYGYT
NA TRBV4-1 NA 10 ASSQAGNEQF
NA TRBV2 TRBD1 12 ASRGQGERIEQY